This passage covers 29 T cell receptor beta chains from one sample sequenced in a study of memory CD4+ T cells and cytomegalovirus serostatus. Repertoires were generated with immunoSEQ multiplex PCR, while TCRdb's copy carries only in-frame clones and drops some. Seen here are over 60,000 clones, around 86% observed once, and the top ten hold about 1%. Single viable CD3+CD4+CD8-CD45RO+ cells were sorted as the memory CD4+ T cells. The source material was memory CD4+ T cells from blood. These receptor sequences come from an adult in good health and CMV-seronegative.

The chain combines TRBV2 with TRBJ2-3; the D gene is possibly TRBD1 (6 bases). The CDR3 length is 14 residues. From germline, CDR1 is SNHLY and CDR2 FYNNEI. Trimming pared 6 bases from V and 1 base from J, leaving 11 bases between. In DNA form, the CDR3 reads TGTGCCAGCAGCGCACAGGGCGGCACAGATACGCAGTATTTT. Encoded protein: CASSAQGGTDTQYF.

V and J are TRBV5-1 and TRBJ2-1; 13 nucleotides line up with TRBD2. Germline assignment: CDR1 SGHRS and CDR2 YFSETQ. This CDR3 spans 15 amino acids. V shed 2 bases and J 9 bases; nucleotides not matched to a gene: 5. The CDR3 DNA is TGCGCCAGCAGCTTCACTAGCGGGGGGGGTGGTGAGCAGTTCTTC. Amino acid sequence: CASSFTSGGGGEQFF.

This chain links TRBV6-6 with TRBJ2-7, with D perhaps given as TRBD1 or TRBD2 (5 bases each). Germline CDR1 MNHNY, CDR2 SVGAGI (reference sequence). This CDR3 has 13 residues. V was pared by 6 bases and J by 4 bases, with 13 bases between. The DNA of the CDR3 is TGTGCCAGCAGAATTGGCAGGGAGTACGAGCAGTACTTC. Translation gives CASRIGREYEQYF.

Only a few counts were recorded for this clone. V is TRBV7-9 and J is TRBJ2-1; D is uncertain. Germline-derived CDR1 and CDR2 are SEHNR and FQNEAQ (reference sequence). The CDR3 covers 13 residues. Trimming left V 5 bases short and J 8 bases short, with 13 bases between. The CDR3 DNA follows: TGTGCCAGCAGCACAGTACTGAGAGATGAGCAGTTCTTC. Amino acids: CASSTVLRDEQFF.

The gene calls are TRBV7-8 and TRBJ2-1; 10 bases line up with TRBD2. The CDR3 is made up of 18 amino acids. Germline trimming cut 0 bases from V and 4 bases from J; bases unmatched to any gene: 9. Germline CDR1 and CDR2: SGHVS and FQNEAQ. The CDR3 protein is CASSLARRLAGLYNEQFF. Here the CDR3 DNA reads TGTGCCAGCAGCTTAGCGCGGAGACTAGCGGGTTTGTACAATGAGCAGTTCTTC.

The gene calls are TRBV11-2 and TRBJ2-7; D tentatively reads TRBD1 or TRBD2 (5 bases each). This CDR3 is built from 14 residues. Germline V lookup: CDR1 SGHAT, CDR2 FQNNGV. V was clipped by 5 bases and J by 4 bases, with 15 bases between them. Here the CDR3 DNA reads TGTGCCAGCAGCCCAATGAGGGGCTGGTACGAGCAGTACTTC. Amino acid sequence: CASSPMRGWYEQYF. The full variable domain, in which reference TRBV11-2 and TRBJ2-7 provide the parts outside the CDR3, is EAGVAQSPRYKIIEKRQSVAFWCNPISGHATLYWYQQILGQGPKLLIQFQNNGVVDDSQLPKDRFSAERLKGVDSTLKIQPAKLEDSAVYLCASSPMRGWYEQYFGPGTRLTVT.

The DNA for the CDR3 is TGTGCCGGAGGGAGGGGGCAAAACGAGCAGTACTTC. Encoded protein: CAGGRGQNEQYF. V usage is TRBV30 and J usage is TRBJ2-7; D is possibly TRBD1 or TRBD2 (7 bases each). In germline, CDR1 is GTSNPN, CDR2 SVGIG (reference sequence). The CDR3 is 12 residues long. V lost 8 bases, J lost 5 bases, and 16 bases lay in between.

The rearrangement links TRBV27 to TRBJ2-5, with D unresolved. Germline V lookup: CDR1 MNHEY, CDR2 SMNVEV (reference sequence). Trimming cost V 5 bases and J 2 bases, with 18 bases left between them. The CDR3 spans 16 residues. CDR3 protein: CASSPAGRSGQETQYF. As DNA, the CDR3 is TGTGCCAGCAGTCCGGCAGGTAGGAGTGGGCAAGAGACCCAGTACTTC.

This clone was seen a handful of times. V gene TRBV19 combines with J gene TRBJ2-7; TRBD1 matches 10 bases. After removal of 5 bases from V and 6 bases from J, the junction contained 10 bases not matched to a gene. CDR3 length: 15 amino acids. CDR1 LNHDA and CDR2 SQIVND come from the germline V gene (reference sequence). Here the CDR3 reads CASSSTGTGAGEQYF. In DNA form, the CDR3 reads TGTGCCAGTAGTTCCACCGGGACAGGGGCTGGCGAGCAGTACTTC.

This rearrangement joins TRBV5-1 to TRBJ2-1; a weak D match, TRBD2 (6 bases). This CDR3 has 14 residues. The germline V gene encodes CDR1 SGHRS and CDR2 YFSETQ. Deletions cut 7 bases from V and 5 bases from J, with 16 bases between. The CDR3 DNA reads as TGCGCCAGCGCGGGGCTAGCATCGAACAATGAGCAGTTCTTC. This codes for CASAGLASNNEQFF. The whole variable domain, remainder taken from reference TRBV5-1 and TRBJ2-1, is KAGVTQTPRYLIKTRGQQVTLSCSPISGHRSVSWYQQTPGQGLQFLFEYFSETQRNKGNFPGRFSGRQFSNSRSEMNVSTLELGDSALYLCASAGLASNNEQFFGPGTRLTVL.

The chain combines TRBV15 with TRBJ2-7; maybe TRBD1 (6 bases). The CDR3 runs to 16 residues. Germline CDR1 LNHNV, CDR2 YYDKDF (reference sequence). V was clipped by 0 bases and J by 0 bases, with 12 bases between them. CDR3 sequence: CATSRDTRTVSYEQYF. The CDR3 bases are TGTGCCACCAGCAGAGATACCCGGACAGTCTCCTACGAGCAGTACTTC. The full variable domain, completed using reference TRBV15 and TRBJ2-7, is DAMVIQNPRYQVTQFGKPVTLSCSQTLNHNVMYWYQQKSSQAPKLLFHYYDKDFNNEADTPDNFQSRRPNTSFCFLDIRSPGLGDTAMYLCATSRDTRTVSYEQYFGPGTRLTVT.

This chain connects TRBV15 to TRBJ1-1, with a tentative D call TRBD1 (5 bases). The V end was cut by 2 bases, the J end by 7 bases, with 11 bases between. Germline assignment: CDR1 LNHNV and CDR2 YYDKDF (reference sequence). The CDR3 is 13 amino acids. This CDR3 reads CATSRTDSYEAFF. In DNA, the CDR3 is TGTGCCACCAGCAGAACCGACAGCTATGAAGCTTTCTTT. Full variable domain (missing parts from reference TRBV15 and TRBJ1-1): DAMVIQNPRYQVTQFGKPVTLSCSQTLNHNVMYWYQQKSSQAPKLLFHYYDKDFNNEADTPDNFQSRRPNTSFCFLDIRSPGLGDTAMYLCATSRTDSYEAFFGQGTRLTVV.

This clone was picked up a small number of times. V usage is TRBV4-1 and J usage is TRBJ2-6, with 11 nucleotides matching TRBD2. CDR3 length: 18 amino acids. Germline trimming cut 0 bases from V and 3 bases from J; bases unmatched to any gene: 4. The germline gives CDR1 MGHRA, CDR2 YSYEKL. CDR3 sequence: CASSQDRSGRVGANVLTF. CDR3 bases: TGCGCCAGCAGCCAAGATCGTAGCGGGAGGGTTGGGGCCAACGTCCTGACTTTC.

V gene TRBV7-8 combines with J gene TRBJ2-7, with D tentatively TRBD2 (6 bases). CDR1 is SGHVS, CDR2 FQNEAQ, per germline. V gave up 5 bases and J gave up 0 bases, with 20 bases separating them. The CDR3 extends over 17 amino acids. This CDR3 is CASSLDTGLTSSYEQYF. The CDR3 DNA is TGTGCCAGCAGCCTCGATACGGGACTTACGAGCTCCTACGAGCAGTACTTC.

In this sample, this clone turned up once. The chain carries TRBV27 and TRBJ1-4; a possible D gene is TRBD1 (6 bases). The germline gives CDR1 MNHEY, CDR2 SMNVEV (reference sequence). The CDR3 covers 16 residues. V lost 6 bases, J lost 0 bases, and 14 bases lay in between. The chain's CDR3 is CASSERRQATNEKLFF. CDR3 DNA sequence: TGTGCCAGCAGCGAAAGAAGACAGGCAACTAATGAAAAACTGTTTTTT.

The CDR3 DNA reads TGTGCCAGCAGCCCCCGGGGACACAATCAGCCCCAGCATTTT. Translating it yields CASSPRGHNQPQHF. The chain is built from TRBV2 and TRBJ1-5, with D possibly matching TRBD1 (6 bases). V shed 6 bases and J shed 3 bases, with 12 bases lying between them. This CDR3 spans 14 amino acids. Germline CDR1 and CDR2: SNHLY and FYNNEI. Supplemented by reference TRBV2 and TRBJ1-5, the full variable domain reads EPEVTQTPSHQVTQMGQEVILRCVPISNHLYFYWYRQILGQKVEFLVSFYNNEISEKSEIFDDQFSVERPDGSNFTLKIRSTKLEDSAMYFCASSPRGHNQPQHFGDGTRLSIL.

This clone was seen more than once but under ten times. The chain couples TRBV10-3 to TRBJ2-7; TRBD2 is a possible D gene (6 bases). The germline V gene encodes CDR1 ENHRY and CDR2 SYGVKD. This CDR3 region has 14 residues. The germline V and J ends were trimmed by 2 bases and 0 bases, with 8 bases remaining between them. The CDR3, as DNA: TGTGCCATCAGTGAGGGGAGGTCCTCCTACGAGCAGTACTTC. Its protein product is CAISEGRSSYEQYF.

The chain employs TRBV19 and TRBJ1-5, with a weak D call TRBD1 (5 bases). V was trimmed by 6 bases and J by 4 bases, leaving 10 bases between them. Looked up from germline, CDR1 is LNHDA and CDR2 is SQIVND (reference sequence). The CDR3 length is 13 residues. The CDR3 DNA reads TGTGCCAGTAGCCCGGGGCATAATCAGCCCCAGCATTTT. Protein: CASSPGHNQPQHF.

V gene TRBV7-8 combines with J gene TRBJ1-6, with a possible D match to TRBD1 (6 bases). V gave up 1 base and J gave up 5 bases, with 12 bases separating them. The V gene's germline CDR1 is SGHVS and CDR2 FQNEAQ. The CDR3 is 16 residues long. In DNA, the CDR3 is TGTGCCAGCAGCTTAGGAGGGGGTGATAATAATTCACCCCTCCACTTT. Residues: CASSLGGGDNNSPLHF.

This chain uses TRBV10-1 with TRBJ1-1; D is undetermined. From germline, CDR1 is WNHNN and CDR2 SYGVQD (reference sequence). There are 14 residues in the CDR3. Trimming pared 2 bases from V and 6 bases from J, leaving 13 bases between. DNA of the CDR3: TGCGCCAGCAGTGAGCGTCAAGGTTCCGCTGAAGCTTTCTTT. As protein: CASSERQGSAEAFF.

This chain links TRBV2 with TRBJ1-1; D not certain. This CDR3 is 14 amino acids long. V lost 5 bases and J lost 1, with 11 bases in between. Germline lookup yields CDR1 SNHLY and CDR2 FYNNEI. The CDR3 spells CASSRATRNTEAFF. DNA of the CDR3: TGTGCCAGCAGTAGGGCCACGAGGAACACTGAAGCTTTCTTT. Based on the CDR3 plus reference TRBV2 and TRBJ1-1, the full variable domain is EPEVTQTPSHQVTQMGQEVILRCVPISNHLYFYWYRQILGQKVEFLVSFYNNEISEKSEIFDDQFSVERPDGSNFTLKIRSTKLEDSAMYFCASSRATRNTEAFFGQGTRLTVV.

The CDR3 DNA reads TGTGCCAGCAGCGCTGTACCCACCGAAGATACGCAGTATTTT. This translates into CASSAVPTEDTQYF. The chain has TRBV9 and TRBJ2-3, with D unclear. Germline assignment: CDR1 SGDLS and CDR2 YYNGEE. This CDR3 contains 14 residues. V was cut by 3 bases and J by 5 bases, with 13 bases left in between.

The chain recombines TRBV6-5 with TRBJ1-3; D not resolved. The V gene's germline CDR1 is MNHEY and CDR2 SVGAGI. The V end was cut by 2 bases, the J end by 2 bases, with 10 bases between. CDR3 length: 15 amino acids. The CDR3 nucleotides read TGTGCCAGCAGTTACAGCGGGCGCACTGGAAACACCATATATTTT. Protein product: CASSYSGRTGNTIYF.

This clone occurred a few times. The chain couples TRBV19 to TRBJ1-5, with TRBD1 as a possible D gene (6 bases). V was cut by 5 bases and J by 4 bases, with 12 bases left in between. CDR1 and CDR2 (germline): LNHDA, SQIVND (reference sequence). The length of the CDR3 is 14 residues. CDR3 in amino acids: CASSGGRENQPQHF. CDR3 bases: TGTGCCAGTAGTGGGGGCAGGGAAAATCAGCCCCAGCATTTT.

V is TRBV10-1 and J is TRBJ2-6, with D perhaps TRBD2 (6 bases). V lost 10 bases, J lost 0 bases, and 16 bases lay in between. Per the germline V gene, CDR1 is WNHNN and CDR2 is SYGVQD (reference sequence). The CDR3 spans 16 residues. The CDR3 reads CATGWGLISGANVLTF. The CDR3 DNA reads TGCGCCACGGGGTGGGGACTGATCTCTGGGGCCAACGTCCTGACTTTC.

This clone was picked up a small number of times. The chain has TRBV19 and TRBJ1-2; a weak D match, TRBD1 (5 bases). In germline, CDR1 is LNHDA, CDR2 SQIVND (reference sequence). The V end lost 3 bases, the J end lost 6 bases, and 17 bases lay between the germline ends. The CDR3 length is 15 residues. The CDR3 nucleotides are TGTGCCAGTAGTATTGGTGGGGGAGCGTTGGATGGCTACACCTTC. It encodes CASSIGGGALDGYTF. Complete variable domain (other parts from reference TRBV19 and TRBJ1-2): DGGITQSPKYLFRKEGQNVTLSCEQNLNHDAMYWYRQDPGQGLRLIYYSQIVNDFQKGDIAEGYSVSREKKESFPLTVTSAQKNPTAFYLCASSIGGGALDGYTFGSGTRLTVV.

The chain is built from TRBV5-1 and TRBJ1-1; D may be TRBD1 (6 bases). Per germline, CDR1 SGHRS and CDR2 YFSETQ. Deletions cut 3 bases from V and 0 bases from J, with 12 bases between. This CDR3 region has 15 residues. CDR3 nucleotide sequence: TGCGCCAGCAGCTCCCTGGGGGGGCTGAACACTGAAGCTTTCTTT. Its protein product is CASSSLGGLNTEAFF.

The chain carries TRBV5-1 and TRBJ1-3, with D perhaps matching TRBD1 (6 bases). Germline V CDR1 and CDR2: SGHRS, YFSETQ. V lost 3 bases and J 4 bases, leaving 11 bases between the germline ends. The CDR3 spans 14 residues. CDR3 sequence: CASSWDNKGNTIYF. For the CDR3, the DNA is TGCGCCAGCAGCTGGGACAACAAAGGAAACACCATATATTTT.

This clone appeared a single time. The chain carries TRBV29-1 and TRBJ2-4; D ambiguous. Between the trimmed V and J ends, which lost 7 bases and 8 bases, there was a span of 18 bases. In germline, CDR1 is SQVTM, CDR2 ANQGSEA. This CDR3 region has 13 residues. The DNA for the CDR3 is TGCAGCGCCTCGACTGGCCCTGGGGACATTCAGTACTTC. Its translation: CSASTGPGDIQYF.